The next 20 T cell receptor beta chains were all read from a single sample in a study of CD8 T cells in ankylosing spondylitis. From the 5' RACE reads, TCRdb called clonotypes with MiXCR, one entry per CDR3 protein. The data show approximately 200,000 distinct CDR3 sequences, with around 13% seen just once and approximately 15% held by the top ten. The sample taken for sequencing was blood, either unsorted or a sorted T cell fraction (not recorded which). The receptors stem from a male donor with ankylosing spondylitis or in good health (not recorded which).

The CDR3 nucleotides read TGTGCCAGCACGTCGGGGGACCTCTCCTACAATGAGCAGTTCTTC. As protein: CASTSGDLSYNEQFF. J is TRBJ2-1 and V is TRBV9; the D gene is possibly TRBD2 (6 bases). Trimming took 6 bases from V and 0 from J, leaving 13 bases between them. The CDR3 is 15 amino acids. Germline V lookup: CDR1 SGDLS, CDR2 YYNGEE.

This clonotype showed up just a few times. The chain uses TRBV5-5 and TRBJ1-2; D not certain. The germline V gene has CDR1 SGHKS and CDR2 YYEKEE (reference sequence). The CDR3 has 16 amino acids. Trimming pared 0 bases from V and 3 bases from J, leaving 15 bases between. The CDR3 reads CASSLGTLEVDYGYTF. The CDR3 nucleotides are TGTGCCAGCAGCTTGGGGACTCTCGAGGTGGACTATGGCTACACCTTC.

The J gene is TRBJ2-6, the V gene TRBV6-5; D is uncertain. With 2 bases removed from V and 0 bases from J, the gap between germline ends came to 8 bases. Germline V gene lookup returns CDR1 MNHEY and CDR2 SVGAGI. This CDR3 is built from 16 residues. The CDR3 is CASSYMASSGANVLTF. DNA for the CDR3: TGTGCCAGCAGTTACATGGCCAGCTCTGGGGCCAACGTCCTGACTTTC.

This clonotype was counted a few times. This chain links TRBV5-1 with TRBJ1-4, with 9 bases identical to TRBD1. V lost 4 bases and J lost 5; bases outside the gene matches: 9. Germline V gene lookup returns CDR1 SGHRS and CDR2 YFSETQ. This CDR3 contains 16 residues. CDR3 loop: CASSPRDRDGNEKLFF. DNA for the CDR3: TGCGCCAGCAGCCCCCGGGACAGGGACGGGAATGAAAAACTGTTTTTT.

This clonotype was seen a handful of times. The chain combines TRBV27 with TRBJ2-5; 13 bases are shared with TRBD2. Trimming cost V 7 bases and J 3 bases; bases outside gene matches: 5. CDR1 is MNHEY and CDR2 is SMNVEV in the germline V gene (reference sequence). This CDR3 has 15 amino acids. As DNA, the CDR3 is TGTGCCAGCACCGGCGGACTAGCGGGGGAAGAGACCCAGTACTTC. This translates into CASTGGLAGEETQYF.

The rearrangement links TRBV12-3 or TRBV12-4 to TRBJ2-1; D gene unclear. The CDR3 length is 13 residues. With 6 bases removed from V and 7 bases from J, the gap between germline ends came to 13 bases. The CDR3 DNA reads TGTGCCAGCAGCTTCTCCCCCTGGAATGAGCAGTTCTTC. This translates into CASSFSPWNEQFF.

This clonotype was detected only once. The genes are TRBV7-9 and TRBJ2-1; a weak D match, TRBD1 (5 bases). Germline V gives CDR1 SEHNR, CDR2 FQNEAQ (reference sequence). The V gene lost 3 bases and the J gene lost 10 bases, with 16 bases spanning the gap. The CDR3 extends over 14 amino acids. CDR3 amino acids: CASSFTGQSREQFF. The CDR3 region has the DNA TGTGCCAGCAGCTTTACAGGACAATCGAGGGAGCAGTTCTTC.

This clonotype was seen more than once but under ten times. This chain uses TRBV11-1 with TRBJ2-3, with D maybe TRBD2 (5 bases). Germline CDR1 is SGHAT and CDR2 is FQDESV (reference sequence). The CDR3 covers 18 residues. V lost 4 bases and J 6 bases, leaving 26 bases between the germline ends. The chain's CDR3 is CASSSHPPLATERDTQYF. DNA of the CDR3: TGTGCCAGCAGCTCCCATCCCCCTTTAGCGACCGAACGGGATACGCAGTATTTT. Drawing the rest from reference TRBV11-1 and TRBJ2-3, the complete variable domain is EAEVAQSPRYKITEKSQAVAFWCDPISGHATLYWYRQILGQGPELLVQFQDESVVDDSQLPKDRFSAERLKGVDSTLKIQPAELGDSAMYLCASSSHPPLATERDTQYFGPGTRLTVL.

This clonotype was picked up a small number of times. The genes are TRBV6-1 and TRBJ2-2, with D possibly called TRBD1 or TRBD2 (6 bases each). The CDR3 is 15 amino acids. Trimming shortened V by 4 bases and J by 1 base, and 10 bases separated the two germline ends. Looked up from germline, CDR1 is MNHNS and CDR2 is SASEGT. The DNA of the CDR3 is TGTGCCAGCAGTGTGGGGGGCCTGAACACCGGGGAGCTGTTTTTT. Translating it yields CASSVGGLNTGELFF.

There are many counts of this clonotype. The chain links TRBV12-3 or TRBV12-4 to TRBJ1-2; no clear D gene. CDR3 size: 13 residues. Trimming left V 8 bases short and J 3 bases short, with 13 bases between. The CDR3 loop reads CASGSGNHYGYTF. CDR3 nucleotide sequence: TGTGCCAGCGGGTCAGGAAATCACTATGGCTACACCTTC.

This clonotype was counted many times. This rearrangement joins TRBV6-2 or TRBV6-3 to TRBJ2-1; 8 positions match TRBD1. The germline V gene has CDR1 MNHEY and CDR2 SVGEGT. The CDR3 is 17 residues long. The V and J ends lost 3 bases and 5 bases, in that order; junction bases with no gene match: 12. The DNA of the CDR3 is TGTGCCAGCAGTTATGGTTGGATGGACAGGGATAACAATGAGCAGTTCTTC. Its translation: CASSYGWMDRDNNEQFF.

The table lists this clonotype with a few counts. The CDR3 loop is CASSWTGPNYEQYF. In DNA form, the CDR3 reads TGCGCCAGCAGCTGGACCGGGCCAAACTACGAGCAGTACTTC. The chain uses TRBV5-1 and TRBJ2-7; D gene ambiguous. V gave up 3 bases and J gave up 3 bases, with 13 bases separating them. Germline loops: CDR1 SGHRS, CDR2 YFSETQ. The CDR3 is 14 residues long.

V and J are TRBV10-1 and TRBJ2-1; unclear D gene. The germline V gene has CDR1 WNHNN and CDR2 SYGVQD (reference sequence). V was trimmed by 2 bases and J by 2 bases, leaving 13 bases between them. The CDR3 is 16 residues long. CDR3 sequence (DNA): TGCGCCAGCAGTGAGGGTGTCGGGTCCACCTACAATGAGCAGTTCTTC. As protein: CASSEGVGSTYNEQFF.

This chain uses TRBV4-1 with TRBJ2-3; 10 bases fit TRBD2. Germline trimming cut 1 base from V and 5 bases from J; bases unmatched to any gene: 9. Germline CDR1 and CDR2: MGHRA and YSYEKL. This CDR3 region has 17 residues. This CDR3 reads CASSQVGLAGVEDTQYF. The DNA for the CDR3 is TGCGCCAGCAGCCAAGTGGGCCTAGCGGGAGTGGAAGATACGCAGTATTTT.

This clonotype was seen a few times. V gene TRBV4-1 combines with J gene TRBJ1-1; the D gene is possibly TRBD1 (6 bases). CDR3 size: 13 residues. Deletions cut 10 bases from V and 5 bases from J, with 17 bases between. Germline values: CDR1 MGHRA, CDR2 YSYEKL. The CDR3 nucleotides are TGCGCCACCACCCTAGGGGGGGGAACTGAAGCTTTCTTT. Its protein is CATTLGGGTEAFF.

This clonotype was seen ten or more times. J is TRBJ2-7 and V is TRBV25-1, with 8 positions matching TRBD1. V lost 3 bases and J lost 3; bases outside the gene matches: 7. Germline CDR1 MGHDK, CDR2 SYGVNS. This CDR3 has 15 amino acids. The CDR3 protein is CASSDGQGWGYEQYF. The DNA for the CDR3 is TGTGCCAGCAGTGACGGACAGGGATGGGGCTACGAGCAGTACTTC.

The J gene is TRBJ2-5, the V gene TRBV7-8, with D maybe TRBD1 (6 bases). The V gene lost 5 bases and the J gene lost 2 bases, with 21 bases spanning the gap. The CDR3 runs 17 residues. Looked up from germline, CDR1 is SGHVS and CDR2 is FQNEAQ. CDR3 residues: CASSLYLDRTSQETQYF. The CDR3 DNA is TGTGCCAGCAGCCTCTACCTAGACAGGACGTCACAAGAGACCCAGTACTTC.

This clonotype was counted between two and nine times. The gene calls are TRBV12-3 or TRBV12-4 and TRBJ2-2; D is unclear. CDR3 length: 12 amino acids. The V end was cut by 10 bases, the J end by 6 bases, with 12 bases between. In DNA form, the CDR3 reads TGTGCCATAGTTGAAGGGCCCGGGGAGCTGTTTTTT. As protein: CAIVEGPGELFF.

The chain combines TRBV4-1 with TRBJ2-7, with 8 bases matching TRBD1. CDR3 length equals 16 residues. The V gene end was trimmed by 3 bases and the J gene end by 5 bases; junction bases not matched to a gene: 12. Germline values: CDR1 MGHRA, CDR2 YSYEKL. This CDR3 reads CASSHSSGTGSNEQYF. In DNA, the CDR3 is TGCGCCAGCAGCCATTCCTCCGGGACAGGTTCCAACGAGCAGTACTTC.

This clonotype showed up just a few times. The J gene is TRBJ2-1, the V gene TRBV2; D is ambiguous. Trimming cost V 7 bases and J 6 bases, with 16 bases left between them. The CDR3 loop spans 14 amino acids. Germline assignment: CDR1 SNHLY and CDR2 FYNNEI. The CDR3 spells CASIGYMNLNEQFF. The DNA of the CDR3 is TGTGCCAGCATAGGATACATGAACCTCAATGAGCAGTTCTTC.